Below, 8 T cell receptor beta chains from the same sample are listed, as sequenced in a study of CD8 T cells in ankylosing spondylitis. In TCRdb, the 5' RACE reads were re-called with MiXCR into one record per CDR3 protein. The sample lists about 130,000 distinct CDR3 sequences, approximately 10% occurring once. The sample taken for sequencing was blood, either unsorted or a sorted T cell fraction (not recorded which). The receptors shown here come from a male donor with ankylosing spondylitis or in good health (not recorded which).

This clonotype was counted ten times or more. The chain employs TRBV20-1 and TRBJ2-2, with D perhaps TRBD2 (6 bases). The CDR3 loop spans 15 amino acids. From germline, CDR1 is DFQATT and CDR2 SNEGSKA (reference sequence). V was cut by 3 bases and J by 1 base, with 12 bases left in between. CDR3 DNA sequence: TGCAGTGCTAGGGAGGGACTCAGGAACACCGGGGAGCTGTTTTTT. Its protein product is CSAREGLRNTGELFF.

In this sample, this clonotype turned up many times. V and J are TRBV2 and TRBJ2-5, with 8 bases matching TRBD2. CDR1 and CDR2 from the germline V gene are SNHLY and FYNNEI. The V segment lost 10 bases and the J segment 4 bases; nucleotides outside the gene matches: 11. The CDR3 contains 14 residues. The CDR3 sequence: CATRGREAGETQYF. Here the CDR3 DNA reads TGTGCCACCCGTGGGCGGGAGGCAGGAGAGACCCAGTACTTC.

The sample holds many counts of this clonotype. CDR3 bases: TGCGCCAGCAGCCGTAGAGGAGATACGCAGTATTTT. Translation gives CASSRRGDTQYF. The rearrangement uses TRBV4-3 and TRBJ2-3; the D is unclear. The CDR3 runs 12 residues. V was cut by 4 bases and J by 5 bases, with 7 bases left in between. Germline CDR1 and CDR2: LGHNA and YSLEER.

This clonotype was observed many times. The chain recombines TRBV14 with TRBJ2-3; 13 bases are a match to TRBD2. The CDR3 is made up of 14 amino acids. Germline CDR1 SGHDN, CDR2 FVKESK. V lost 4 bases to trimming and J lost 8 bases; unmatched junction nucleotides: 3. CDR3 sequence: CASSRTSGSGTQYF. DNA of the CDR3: TGTGCCAGCAGCCGGACTAGCGGGAGTGGTACGCAGTATTTT.

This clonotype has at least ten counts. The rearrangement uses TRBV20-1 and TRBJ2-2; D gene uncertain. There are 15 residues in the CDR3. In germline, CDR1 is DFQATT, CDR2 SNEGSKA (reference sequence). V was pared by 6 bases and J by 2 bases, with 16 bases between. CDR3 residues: CSAKVNKGNTGELFF. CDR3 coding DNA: TGCAGTGCGAAGGTCAACAAAGGAAACACCGGGGAGCTGTTTTTT.

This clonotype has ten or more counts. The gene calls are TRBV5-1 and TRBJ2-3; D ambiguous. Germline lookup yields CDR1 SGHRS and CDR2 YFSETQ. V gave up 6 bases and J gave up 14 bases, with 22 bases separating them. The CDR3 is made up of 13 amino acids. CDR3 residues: CASTHHILRRRYF. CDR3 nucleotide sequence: TGCGCCAGCACCCACCATATACTCCGGCGGCGGTATTTT.

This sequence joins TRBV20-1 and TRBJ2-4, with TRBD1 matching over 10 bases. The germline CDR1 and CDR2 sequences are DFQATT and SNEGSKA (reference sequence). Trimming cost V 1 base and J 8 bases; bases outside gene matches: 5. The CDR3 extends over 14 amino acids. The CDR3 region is CSARGGDRGHIQYF. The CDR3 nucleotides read TGCAGTGCTAGAGGGGGCGACAGGGGGCACATTCAGTACTTC.

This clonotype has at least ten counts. In DNA form, the CDR3 reads TGCGCCAGCAGCCAAGCATTATCGACTAGCGGACCAAATGAGCAGTTCTTC. Translating gives CASSQALSTSGPNEQFF. The genes are TRBV4-3 and TRBJ2-1; 9 bases agree with TRBD2. V shed 1 base and J 7 bases; nucleotides not matched to a gene: 11. The CDR3 covers 17 residues. The germline gives CDR1 LGHNA, CDR2 YSLEER.